This passage covers 7 T cell receptor beta chains from one sample sequenced in a study of T cell responses to AZD1222 COVID-19 vaccine. Sequenced by immunoSEQ multiplex PCR; TCRdb stores in-frame clones only, minus some. The table lists about 140,000 clones, 85% to 95% of them singletons. Sequences were derived from peripheral blood, sampled 28 days after the second AZD1222 dose. These receptors were obtained from an adult who received the AZD1222 COVID-19 vaccine.

Only a few counts were recorded for this clone. This chain uses TRBV21-1 with TRBJ1-3. TRBV21-1 is designated a pseudogene. The CDR3 spans 16 residues. The DNA for the CDR3 is TGTGCCAGCAGCAAAGTTGGAGAACATGGTGGAAACACCATATATTTT. It is translated as CASSKVGEHGGNTIYF.

The chain is built from TRBV6-5 and TRBJ2-4; maybe TRBD2 (5 bases). The CDR3 covers 13 residues. Germline V gene sequence: CDR1 MNHEY, CDR2 SVGAGI. V lost 2 bases, J lost 5 bases, and 7 bases lay in between. CDR3 nucleotide sequence: TGTGCCAGCAGTTACCGAGCGGAAAACATTCAGTACTTC. Protein product: CASSYRAENIQYF.

J is TRBJ2-4 and V is TRBV28; D perhaps matches TRBD2 (7 bases). The CDR3 is 15 residues long. V lost 5 bases, J lost 6 bases, and 17 bases lay in between. Germline loops: CDR1 MDHEN, CDR2 SYDVKM. Here the CDR3 reads CASSVPGGGGNIQYF. DNA of the CDR3: TGTGCCAGCAGTGTCCCTGGGGGCGGGGGAAACATTCAGTACTTC.

The rearrangement uses TRBV21-1 and TRBJ1-5. TRBV21-1 is assigned pseudogene status. This CDR3 is 16 amino acids long. CDR3 sequence (DNA): TGTGCCGGCAAAAAACCGGGAAGTATTAGCAATCAGCCCCAGCATTTT. Translating gives CAGKKPGSISNQPQHF.

This clone showed up just once. V and J are TRBV28 and TRBJ2-2, with D possibly being TRBD1 (6 bases). Germline assignment: CDR1 MDHEN and CDR2 SYDVKM. CDR3 length: 15 amino acids. Trimming took off 2 bases at V and 5 bases at J, with 12 bases between the two ends. CDR3 bases: TGTGCCAGCAGTTTAGCAGGGGTTGCGACCGGGGAGCTGTTTTTT. Its translation: CASSLAGVATGELFF.

This clone was recorded only once. V is TRBV7-2 and J is TRBJ1-2, with 7 bases fitting TRBD1. After removal of 3 bases from V and 6 bases from J, the junction contained 4 bases not matched to a gene. Germline V lookup: CDR1 SGHTA, CDR2 FQGNSA. The CDR3 has 13 amino acids. CDR3 protein: CASSFGTADGYTF. CDR3 sequence (DNA): TGTGCCAGCAGCTTCGGGACAGCGGATGGCTACACCTTC.

The chain links TRBV3-1 (or the pseudogene TRBV3-2) to TRBJ1-2, with D possibly TRBD1 on 5 matching bases. Germline V gives CDR1 LGHDT, CDR2 YNNKEL (reference sequence). CDR3 length: 12 amino acids. V shed 6 bases and J shed 6 bases, with 11 bases lying between them. The CDR3 DNA reads as TGTGCCAGCAGTACAGGAATTCATGGCTACACCTTC. Translated, it gives CASSTGIHGYTF.